The subject of this entry is one TCR beta chain. This clone showed up just once. The specificity of this receptor is unknown. No qualities accompany the bases; no much larger clone lies one base away. The immunoSEQ Assay, a bias-controlled multiplex PCR, was used to amplify TCRbeta CDR3 regions from genomic DNA. Concerning the study's data processing: The number of nucleated cells in each sample was estimated by amplification of reference gene primers within the assay. To quantify the absolute abundance of each unique TCRbeta CDR3 rearrangement, sequence reads were collapsed and filtered. For each sample, productive Simpson clonality was calculated as the square root of Simpson's diversity index across productive rearrangements. TCRdb limited this immuneACCESS table to in-frame rearrangements with V and J called. A share of clones is missing; checked studies link under half to unresolved V genes, and the rest is unexplained. The DNA gave D and trimming, while V, J and clone size come from that table. The sample records some 250,000 clones, 75% to 90% of which are singletons. The leading ten clones occupy 2.2% of the sample.

This sample stems from a study of blood T cell repertoires in COVID-19 (dated by TCRdb to about 2020). The study in broad terms: Samples covering the acute and convalescent phases of COVID-19 were provided by collaborators in the United States, Italy and Spain. The material from the prospective study consisted of cDNA or gDNA derived from T cells, B-cell-depleted T cells, or PBMCs. The dataset comprised deeply sampled blood TCRbeta repertoires from subjects exposed to, actively infected with, or recovered from COVID-19. The repertoires were released in a freely available public database meant as a resource for research on the immune response to SARS-CoV-2. The samples were drawn from the first 160 participants of the ongoing ImmuneRACE study and from 950 to 1,500 subjects provided by 6 global collaborators. The sample metadata nearly always contained a de-identified subject ID, COVID-19 status, age in years and sex. HLA class I and class II types, where available, came from metadata supplied by the sample provider rather than from assay-based typing.

Samples from volunteer blood donors who had recovered from COVID-19 were contributed by a second Seattle source. The collaborating institutions used their own protocols to collect whole blood in K2EDTA tubes. For TCRbeta analysis, collaborator samples were shipped as frozen whole blood, as isolated PBMCs, or as DNA extracted from either sample type. The CDR3, cysteine through phenylalanine, is 13 amino acids long. Just CDR3 DNA is preserved here, 39 bases in frame from base 1. Relative to germline, V is 6 bases shorter and J is 0 bases shorter, with 7 bases between their ends. Broad study findings and their caveats: Clinical and demographic metadata were provided uncurated, with the amount varying by source and participant.

The sequence is built from TRBV12-3 or TRBV12-4 and TRBJ2-3; the D gene remains uncertain. This clonotype was sampled from a young man who had recovered from COVID-19. What was sequenced was peripheral blood. At the DNA level, the sequence is TGTGCCAGCAGCCAAACTAGCACAGATACGCAGTATTTT. Its amino acids are CASSQTSTDTQYF.